This TCR beta chain was captured in a study of T cell responses to AZD1222 COVID-19 vaccine. Germline CDR1 and CDR2: MNHEY and SMNVEV (reference sequence). The CDR3 extends over 15 amino acids. V was clipped by 2 bases and J by 2 bases, with 10 bases between them. This table comes from immunoSEQ multiplex PCR, and its TCRdb copy is limited to in-frame clones, with some not included. The sample carries roughly 200,000 clones, 88% recorded once. The TCR was taken from an adult in good health. The sequenced sample was peripheral blood, obtained on day 0 of AZD1222 vaccination. This sequence joins TRBV27 and TRBJ2-1; D tentatively fits TRBD1 or TRBD2 (6 bases each). For the CDR3, the DNA is TGTGCCAGCAGTTTAGAGGGGGGTCCCTACAATGAGCAGTTCTTC. Translation: CASSLEGGPYNEQFF.